This T cell receptor beta chain is drawn from a study of cytomegalovirus exposure and HLA in healthy donors. About this clone itself: Its antigen is undetermined.

Primers: 60 Vbeta forward and 13 Jbeta reverse. Profiling relied on immunoSEQ multiplex PCR, and the TCRdb table lists in-frame clones only, not all of them. The data contain 170,000 or so clones, roughly 84% of them seen just once; the ten biggest clones take up roughly 6.5%. Each donor was healthy, and each was a bone marrow donor. Regarding the study as a whole: One variant, a missense change in DCLRE1C, was linked in a later analysis to TCR beta V- and J-gene trimming.

With 4 bases clipped from V and 4 bases from J, the junction kept 10 bases outside the gene matches. The germline V gene has CDR1 SGDLS and CDR2 YYNGEE. The CDR3 runs to 15 residues. The sequence derives from a man between 50 and 59 years old in good health and CMV-seropositive. The sequencing input was PBMCs. The gene calls are TRBV9 and TRBJ1-2, with 7 nucleotides matching TRBD1. The chain's CDR3 is CASSSGTASPYGYTF. The CDR3 region has the DNA TGTGCCAGCAGCTCCGGGACAGCCAGTCCCTATGGCTACACCTTC. Using reference TRBV9 and TRBJ1-2 for the parts outside the CDR3, the full variable domain is DSGVTQTPKHLITATGQRVTLRCSPRSGDLSVYWYQQSLDQGLQFLIQYYNGEERAKGNILERFSAQQFPDLHSELNLSSLELGDSALYFCASSSGTASPYGYTFGSGTRLTVV.